A single sample gave rise to the 26 T cell receptor beta chains below, sequenced in a study of human T cells and chemical hapten exposure (dated by TCRdb to about 2021). To prepare the library, RACE was applied. Sequencing was carried out with a NextSeq 500. TCRdb redid the processing of the public reads, applying fastp at Q25 and MiXCR, and retained in-frame beta chains. Entries that share a CDR3 protein sequence are merged under the most common genes and DNA. The sample data list some 120,000 distinct CDR3 sequences, and roughly an eighth of these were observed just once. The ten biggest clones cover roughly 1.3% of the sample. The sample's time point label, in plain terms: patch test 1, 2 weeks after DPC sensitization. The sample's treatment or condition, from its label and the paper: therapeutic diphenylcyclopropenone sensitization with weekly scalp DPC. The material sequenced was whole blood, taken in connection with sensitization to the hapten diphenylcyclopropenone (DPC). The receptors were sampled from a woman aged 45-60 years with alopecia areata. Some clones in this sample may be carry-over from other donors' samples.

This clonotype was found a few times. The chain carries TRBV6-2 or TRBV6-3 and TRBJ1-6; D not certain. Per germline, CDR1 MNHEY and CDR2 SVGEGT. V gave up 2 bases and J gave up 10 bases, with 18 bases separating them. There are 16 residues in the CDR3. This chain's CDR3 is CASSYQFFPGRSPLHF. The CDR3 DNA reads TGTGCCAGCAGTTACCAATTCTTCCCCGGAAGGTCACCCCTCCACTTT.

CDR3 in amino acids: CASSRENRQGATGELFF. Here the CDR3 DNA reads TGTGCCAGCAGCCGAGAAAACCGACAGGGGGCAACGGGGGAGCTGTTTTTT. The chain is built from TRBV11-3 and TRBJ2-2; 10 nucleotides align to TRBD1. There are 17 residues in the CDR3. V gave up 5 bases and J gave up 8 bases; unmatched junction bases: 14. Germline CDR1 is SGHNT and CDR2 is YENEEA.

The V gene is TRBV5-1, the J gene TRBJ2-7; D possibly uses TRBD1 or TRBD2 (5 bases each). Germline loops: CDR1 SGHRS, CDR2 YFSETQ. Trimming shortened V by 7 bases and J by 5 bases, and 10 bases separated the two germline ends. The CDR3 is 11 amino acids. In nucleotides, the CDR3 is TGCGCCAGCGCTGGGGGAGACGAGCAGTACTTC. Translation: CASAGGDEQYF.

This clonotype was found many times. The chain uses TRBV28 and TRBJ1-2, with D uncertain. Germline V gene data show CDR1 as MDHEN and CDR2 as SYDVKM. The length of the CDR3 is 13 residues. V lost 5 bases, J lost 5 bases, and 12 bases lay in between. CDR3 bases: TGTGCCAGCAGTCCATCCTCCGGATATGGCTACACCTTC. Its translation: CASSPSSGYGYTF.

There are a few counts of this clonotype. The CDR3 here is CASSTGRRVYNEQFF. The CDR3 DNA sequence: TGTGCCAGCAGCACCGGCCGACGAGTATACAATGAGCAGTTCTTC. This chain joins TRBV6-5 and TRBJ2-1; no reliable D call. Trimming pared 6 bases from V and 4 bases from J, leaving 16 bases between. This CDR3 spans 15 amino acids. Germline V gene data show CDR1 as MNHEY and CDR2 as SVGAGI.

In its sample, this clonotype was seen many times. The J gene is TRBJ2-2, the V gene TRBV28; D is undetermined. Looked up from germline, CDR1 is MDHEN and CDR2 is SYDVKM. Trimming pared 6 bases from V and 4 bases from J, leaving 18 bases between. The CDR3 runs to 16 residues. The DNA of the CDR3 is TGTGCCAGCAGCCACCGTGAAAGGGTGGCCACCGGGGAGCTGTTTTTT. This encodes CASSHRERVATGELFF. Full variable domain (outside the CDR3, taken from reference TRBV28 and TRBJ2-2): DVKVTQSSRYLVKRTGEKVFLECVQDMDHENMFWYRQDPGLGLRLIYFSYDVKMKEKGDIPEGYSVSREKKERFSLILESASTNQTSMYLCASSHRERVATGELFFGEGSRLTVL.

The genes are TRBV18 and TRBJ2-3; no clear D. CDR1 is KGHSH, CDR2 LQKENI, per germline. V lost 8 bases, J lost 2 bases, and 11 bases lay in between. The CDR3 covers 13 residues. CDR3 sequence reads: CASQDPTTDTQYF. The DNA of the CDR3 is TGTGCCAGCCAAGACCCAACCACAGATACGCAGTATTTT.

Many counts were recorded for this clonotype. The chain couples TRBV12-3 or TRBV12-4 to TRBJ1-2; possible D gene TRBD1, 6 bases. This CDR3 region has 14 residues. Deletions cut 8 bases from V and 8 bases from J, with 21 bases between. CDR3 residues: CASGPGARGHGYTF. As DNA, the CDR3 is TGTGCCAGCGGTCCGGGGGCAAGAGGGCACGGCTACACCTTC.

The rearrangement links TRBV12-3 or TRBV12-4 to TRBJ1-1; D perhaps matches TRBD1 (6 bases). V lost 3 bases to trimming and J lost 4 bases, with 12 bases between them. The CDR3 runs to 14 residues. The CDR3 DNA is TGTGCCAGCAGTTTTCACAGGGATGGCACTGAAGCTTTCTTT. It yields the protein CASSFHRDGTEAFF.

V usage is TRBV4-1 and J usage is TRBJ1-4; TRBD1 might be the D (5 bases). Germline-derived CDR1 and CDR2 are MGHRA and YSYEKL. The CDR3 spans 16 residues. Trimming stripped 0 bases from V and 3 bases from J, with 11 bases between. DNA for the CDR3: TGCGCCAGCAGCCAAGACTATGAGACAGCTAATGAAAAACTGTTTTTT. It is translated as CASSQDYETANEKLFF.

The chain is built from TRBV28 and TRBJ1-1; perhaps TRBD1 as D (5 bases). Looked up from germline, CDR1 is MDHEN and CDR2 is SYDVKM. V lost 7 bases and J 8 bases, leaving 11 bases between the germline ends. The CDR3 has 11 residues. DNA of the CDR3: TGTGCCAGCACCGTCCGGGGGGAAGCTTTCTTT. The encoded protein is CASTVRGEAFF.

This chain connects TRBV4-1 to TRBJ2-1; possible D gene TRBD2, 5 bases. CDR3 length: 14 residues. The V end lost 0 bases, the J end lost 9 bases, and 12 bases lay between the germline ends. Germline CDR1 reads MGHRA; CDR2 reads YSYEKL. The DNA for the CDR3 is TGCGCCAGCAGCCAAGATCTCCGGGGAGCTGAGCAGTTCTTC. Residues: CASSQDLRGAEQFF.

This clonotype was detected many times. This chain links TRBV15 with TRBJ2-6, with a weak D call TRBD2 (5 bases). The CDR3 runs 17 residues. CDR1 is LNHNV and CDR2 is YYDKDF in the germline V gene (reference sequence). V was trimmed by 1 base and J by 0 bases, leaving 10 bases between them. The CDR3 spells CATSRATGSSGANVLTF. The CDR3 DNA sequence: TGTGCCACCAGCAGAGCGACGGGAAGCTCTGGGGCCAACGTCCTGACTTTC.

A note on this clonotype: A read error may be the cause here, since a much bigger clone is one base away. The chain links TRBV14 to TRBJ1-4; no definite D call. Germline V gives CDR1 SGHDN, CDR2 FVKESK. The CDR3 covers 17 residues. The CDR3 DNA follows: TGTGCCAGCAGCCCCCAACTAGGCGCAGGCGGGTATGAAAAACTGCTTTTT. This translates into CASSPQLGAGGYEKLLF.

The chain carries TRBV7-9 and TRBJ1-3; tentatively, D is TRBD1 (5 bases). This CDR3 comprises 15 residues. CDR1 and CDR2 from the germline V gene are SEHNR and FQNEAQ (reference sequence). The V and J ends lost 1 base and 0 bases respectively, with 7 bases between them. The CDR3 loop is CASSLEDNSGNTIYF. The CDR3, as DNA: TGTGCCAGCAGCTTAGAGGACAACTCTGGAAACACCATATATTTT.

This clonotype came up a few times. The CDR3 loop is CASSLKIQYLGQQNTGELFF. CDR3 nucleotide sequence: TGTGCCAGCAGCTTAAAAATTCAATATTTGGGACAGCAAAACACCGGGGAGCTGTTTTTT. The rearrangement links TRBV11-2 to TRBJ2-2; 7 bases align to TRBD1. The germline V gene has CDR1 SGHAT and CDR2 FQNNGV. V lost 2 bases and J lost 2; bases outside the gene matches: 17. This CDR3 region has 20 residues.

J is TRBJ1-5 and V is TRBV3-1, with no clear D. CDR3 length: 13 amino acids. Trimming shortened V by 3 bases and J by 2 bases, and 5 bases separated the two germline ends. CDR1 is LGHDT and CDR2 is YNNKEL in the germline V gene (reference sequence). The CDR3 region is CASSQSRNQPQHF. The CDR3 DNA is TGTGCCAGCAGCCAGTCGCGCAATCAGCCCCAGCATTTT. Using reference TRBV3-1 and TRBJ1-5 for the parts outside the CDR3, the full variable domain is DTAVSQTPKYLVTQMGNDKSIKCEQNLGHDTMYWYKQDSKKFLKIMFSYNNKELIINETVPNRFSPKSPDKAHLNLHINSLELGDSAVYFCASSQSRNQPQHFGDGTRLSIL.

The chain combines TRBV5-1 with TRBJ2-5, with a weak D call TRBD1 (5 bases). The CDR3 consists of 14 residues. Trimming left V 5 bases short and J 2 bases short, with 13 bases between. Germline V gene sequence: CDR1 SGHRS, CDR2 YFSETQ. The CDR3 loop is CASRLGVRQETQYF. The CDR3 coding sequence is TGCGCCAGCAGGCTAGGGGTACGGCAAGAGACCCAGTACTTC.

This clonotype was seen at least ten times. V gene TRBV6-2 or TRBV6-3 combines with J gene TRBJ2-7; no clear D gene. The CDR3 spans 12 residues. The ends were cut back, 7 bases at V and 4 bases at J, with 11 bases in the middle. The germline V gene has CDR1 MNHEY and CDR2 SVGEGT. CDR3 in DNA: TGTGCCAGCACCCCGGACGGTTACGAGCAGTACTTC. Protein product: CASTPDGYEQYF.

In its sample, this clonotype was seen many times. V gene TRBV5-1 combines with J gene TRBJ2-5; D is possibly TRBD2 (5 bases). CDR1 is SGHRS and CDR2 is YFSETQ in the germline V gene. With 0 bases removed from V and 4 bases from J, the gap between germline ends came to 10 bases. CDR3 length: 14 residues. The DNA for the CDR3 is TGCGCCAGCAGCTTGGCTGGCGGAGGAGAGACCCAGTACTTC. Protein sequence: CASSLAGGGETQYF.

This clonotype came up a few times. The chain couples TRBV6-6 to TRBJ2-5, with 7 bases that match TRBD1. Germline CDR1 and CDR2: MNHNY and SVGAGI (reference sequence). The CDR3 extends over 13 amino acids. The V segment lost 7 bases and the J segment 4 bases; nucleotides outside the gene matches: 6. The chain's CDR3 is CASTKGGRETQYF. The CDR3 nucleotides are TGTGCCAGCACAAAAGGGGGCCGAGAGACCCAGTACTTC.

This clonotype was seen at least ten times. The chain has TRBV27 and TRBJ2-1, with 10 bases lining up with TRBD2. With V trimmed by 6 bases and J by 10 bases, 6 bases remained unmatched. Germline-derived CDR1 and CDR2 are MNHEY and SMNVEV (reference sequence). This CDR3 contains 13 residues. CDR3 residues: CASRLAGSPEQFF. The CDR3 DNA sequence: TGTGCCAGCAGACTAGCGGGGAGCCCAGAGCAGTTCTTC.

J is TRBJ1-2 and V is TRBV7-9; D ambiguous. The V end lost 4 bases, the J end lost 0 bases, and 9 bases lay between the germline ends. This CDR3 has 14 residues. The germline V gene encodes CDR1 SEHNR and CDR2 FQNEAQ (reference sequence). Written as DNA, the CDR3 is TGTGCCAGCAGCTCGGATCCTCCTAACTATGGCTACACCTTC. Encoded protein: CASSSDPPNYGYTF.

This clonotype has a handful of counts. The chain employs TRBV7-6 and TRBJ2-6; no firm D call. This CDR3 is 16 amino acids long. CDR1 and CDR2 (germline): SGHVS, FNYEAQ. The V end lost 5 bases, the J end lost 0 bases, and 11 bases lay between the germline ends. CDR3 protein: CASSPTPTSGANVLTF. The DNA of the CDR3 is TGTGCCAGCAGCCCTACCCCCACCTCTGGGGCCAACGTCCTGACTTTC.

The chain joins TRBV3-1 to TRBJ1-6; a possible D gene is TRBD1 (6 bases). V lost 1 base to trimming and J lost 7 bases, with 11 bases between them. Per germline, CDR1 LGHDT and CDR2 YNNKEL (reference sequence). This CDR3 has 15 amino acids. The CDR3 sequence: CASSQGTGSNSPLHF. The DNA for the CDR3 is TGTGCCAGCAGCCAAGGTACAGGGTCCAATTCACCCCTCCACTTT.

This clonotype was seen at least ten times. V gene TRBV6-2 or TRBV6-3 combines with J gene TRBJ2-7; TRBD2 agrees at 10 bases. The V segment lost 2 bases and the J segment 4 bases; nucleotides outside the gene matches: 5. CDR3 length equals 15 residues. Per germline, CDR1 MNHEY and CDR2 SVGEGT. As DNA, the CDR3 is TGTGCCAGCAGTTACCAGCGGGGGGGCGAGTACGAGCAGTACTTC. This encodes CASSYQRGGEYEQYF.